This T cell receptor beta chain was recorded in a study of blood T cells in healthy people across ages (dated by TCRdb to about 2015). Looking at the study overall: Template switching captured roughly one uniquely barcoded TCR beta cDNA molecule per two T cells in model experiments. To track age-related changes in TCR beta repertoire diversity, the study relied on deep sequencing normalized with unique cDNA molecular identifiers. The donors were divided into four age groups: young (average around 16 years), middle-aged (around 37), aged (approximately 62) and long-lived (about 79). To avoid experimental bias, donors of different ages were spread randomly across the sequencing lanes. For two donors (one aged 18 to 29 and one aged 80 or older), the study analyzed two additional independent replicas of 1 million unique cDNA reads from the same blood draw. Results and caveats for the whole study, not just this receptor: Bulk unsorted PBMC profiling prevented conclusive comparison of naive and antigen-experienced compartments. Estimates of total diversity from one million sequenced T cells were regarded as lower bounds and underestimates. Observed TCR beta diversity per million T cells fell roughly linearly with age, and a significant reduction was already apparent by age approximately 41. Compared with the aged group, the long-lived group had more naive CD4+ T cells, fewer expanded clones and increased TCR diversity, a pattern suggesting age selection. The percentage of naive T cells measured by flow cytometry correlated strongly with observed TCR beta diversity. Donor CMV infection status was unknown, potentially confounding age-related changes in expanded clonotypes.

The germline V gene (reference sequence) gives CDR1 as DFQATT and CDR2 as SNEGSKA. The CDR3 goes from the cysteine to the phenylalanine over 12 residues. Solely the CDR3 DNA is kept, with 36 bases framed from the first base. V was cut back by 4 bases and J by 2 bases, leaving a gap of 7 bases between them. Details on this clonotype: What antigen it recognizes has not been identified. No clone much larger than this one lies a single base away; base qualities are absent.

The donors were around 39 Caucasian individuals from Russia, aged roughly 6 to 100 years, who were systemically healthy. Each donor gave 9 to 10 milliliters of peripheral blood, collected into EDTA-treated Vacutainer tubes. Ficoll-Paque density-gradient centrifugation was used to isolate PBMCs, with at least 7 million per sample. Total RNA was extracted from PBMCs with Trizol reagent, with at least 6 micrograms obtained per sample. For every donor, an aliquot of PBMCs went through flow cytometry to measure the percentages of naive CD45RAhigh/CD27high T cells. Libraries were constructed by 5' RACE. The data were produced on an Illumina HiSeq 2500. A second PCR of about 7 to 12 cycles was performed with a sample-barcoded 5' primer and a J-beta primer mix. Each TCR beta cDNA molecule received a unique molecular identifier from a template-switch 5' adaptor carrying 12 random nucleotides. At least 3 million CDR3-containing paired-end reads were obtained from each sample. The Mint cDNA synthesis kit, primed by a TRBC-specific oligonucleotide, was used to synthesize first-strand cDNA from all RNA. After uracil-DNA glycosylase treatment, a first 18-cycle PCR used universal primers M1SS and BC2_uni_R on all cDNA. The study's processing was this. Each sample was normalized by randomly selecting 1 million high-quality reads, each carrying a distinct molecular identifier. Reads with shared molecular identifiers were discarded instead of being binned into consensus sequences. CDR3 identification, clonotype clustering and error correction used MiTCR with a Q25 quality threshold and the strictest error-elimination algorithm. A nonparametric unseen species model with Euler transformation was used to estimate lower-bound total TCR beta diversity. TCRdb's own reprocessing of the public reads used fastp at Q25 and MiXCR and kept productive beta chains. Duplicate CDR3 protein sequences are folded into a single record with the most common DNA and genes. These V and J calls originate from TCRdb's pipeline instead of the authors' own analysis. The sample table contains about 750,000 distinct CDR3 sequences; only one count was recorded for approximately 53% of them. Around 40% of the sample rests with the top ten.

Material: blood. The TCR was taken from a man older than 75 in good health. The chain is assembled from TRBV20-1 and TRBJ2-3; the D gene remains uncertain. The DNA sequence is given as TGCAGTGCTACCATGAACACAGATACGCAGTATTTT. Translation gives CSATMNTDTQYF.